The TCR beta chain under discussion was sequenced for a study of blood T cells in healthy people across ages. Study-wide results and caveats: Age brought a roughly linear fall in TCR beta diversity measured per million T cells.

V was pared by 4 bases and J by 1 base, with 5 bases between. CDR3 length equals 14 residues. Comment on this clonotype: Its target is unknown.

It was with a sample-barcoded 5' primer and a J-beta primer mix that a second PCR of roughly 7 to 12 cycles was run. TCRdb redid the calling of the 5' RACE reads with MiXCR, one entry per CDR3 protein. There are approximately 800,000 distinct CDR3 sequences in the sample; about three fifths occur only once, and 20% to 25% lies in the top ten. Specimen: blood. The TCR sequence derives from a young man in good health. The chain has TRBV12-3 or TRBV12-4 and TRBJ2-6; no clear D. CDR3 sequence (DNA): TGTGCCAGCAGTTACCTTTCTGGGGCCAACGTCCTGACTTTC. Its protein product is CASSYLSGANVLTF.